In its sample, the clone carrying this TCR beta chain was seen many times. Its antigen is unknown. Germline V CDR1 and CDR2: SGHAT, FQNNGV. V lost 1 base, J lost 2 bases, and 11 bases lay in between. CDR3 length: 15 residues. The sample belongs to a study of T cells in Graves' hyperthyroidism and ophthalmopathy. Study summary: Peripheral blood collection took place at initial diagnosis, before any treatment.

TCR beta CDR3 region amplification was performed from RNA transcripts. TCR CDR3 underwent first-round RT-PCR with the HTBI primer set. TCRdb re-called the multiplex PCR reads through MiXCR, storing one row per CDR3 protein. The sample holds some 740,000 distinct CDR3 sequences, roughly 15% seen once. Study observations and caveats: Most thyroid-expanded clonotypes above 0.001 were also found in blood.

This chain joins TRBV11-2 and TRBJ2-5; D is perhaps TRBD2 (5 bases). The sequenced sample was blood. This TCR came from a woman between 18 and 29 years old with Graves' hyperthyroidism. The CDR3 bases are TGTGCCAGCAGCTTAGTCAGGAGAGGGCAAGAGACCCAGTACTTC. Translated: CASSLVRRGQETQYF. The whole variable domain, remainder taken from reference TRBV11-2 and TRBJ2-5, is EAGVAQSPRYKIIEKRQSVAFWCNPISGHATLYWYQQILGQGPKLLIQFQNNGVVDDSQLPKDRFSAERLKGVDSTLKIQPAKLEDSAVYLCASSLVRRGQETQYFGPGTRLLVL.